These T cell receptor beta chains were read from a single sample in a study of T cell repertoires in aging, cancer and after chemotherapy. TCRdb re-analysed the multiplex PCR reads in MiXCR, keeping a single row per CDR3 protein. The sample records some 7,000 distinct CDR3 sequences, over 35% being singletons. Sequences were obtained from blood. The receptors were gathered from a human donor in good health. CDR3s include the opening cysteine and the closing phenylalanine or tryptophan. D genes are given only for firm matches. Not every row has a clone size; where given, it reads once, few, many or a size class.

j_call	clone_size	v_call	d_call	cdr3_nt	cdr3_aa
TRBJ1-2	NA	TRBV6-5	NA	TGTGCCAGCAGTTACTCGAAAGGAAGGGGCAACTATGGCTACACCTTC	CASSYSKGRGNYGYTF
TRBJ2-3	NA	TRBV19	TRBD1	TGTGCCAGTTATGGACAGGGGGCGCATTCAAGCACAGATACGCAGTATTTT	CASYGQGAHSSTDTQYF
TRBJ1-1	NA	TRBV29-1	NA	TGCAGCGCCGCAGGGGTGGGAGGTAAGAACACTGAAGCTTTCTTT	CSAAGVGGKNTEAFF
TRBJ2-7	NA	TRBV5-5	TRBD1	TGTGCCAGAAGCTTCTTCCCCGGGACAGGGATCCACGAGCAGTACTTC	CARSFFPGTGIHEQYF
TRBJ2-2	few	TRBV5-1	NA	TGCGCCAGCAGCTTGGTTTGGGCGGCGAACACCGGGGAGCTGTTTTTT	CASSLVWAANTGELFF
TRBJ2-2	NA	TRBV6-4	TRBD2	TGTGCCAGCAGTTGGACTAGCGGGCGCACCGGGGAGCTGTTTTTT	CASSWTSGRTGELFF
TRBJ2-3	once	TRBV24-1	NA	TGTGCCACCAGTGATTATAGGGAGGATACGCAGTATTTT	CATSDYREDTQYF
TRBJ2-3	NA	TRBV4-2	TRBD2	TGTGCCAGCAGCCAAGATGCTAGCGGGGGCGCAGATACGCAGTATTTT	CASSQDASGGADTQYF
TRBJ2-3	few	TRBV6-2/TRBV6-3	NA	TGTGCCAGCGGACCACTCAGCGTCCAAGAGAGCACAGATACGCAGTATTTT	CASGPLSVQESTDTQYF
TRBJ2-3	NA	TRBV6-1	NA	TGTGCCAGCAGTGAAGGCGAGGGGGCAGATACGCAGTATTTT	CASSEGEGADTQYF
TRBJ2-1	few	TRBV21-1	NA	TGTGCCAGCAGTCGTGGTACGAACAATGAGCAGTTCTTC	CASSRGTNNEQFF
TRBJ2-4	NA	TRBV19	NA	TGTGCCAGTAGTATAGATCGGGCAGGGTCCAAAAACATTCAGTACTTC	CASSIDRAGSKNIQYF
TRBJ1-6	NA	TRBV6-1	NA	TGTGCCAGCTGCAGGGTCGTATCACCCCTCCACTTT	CASCRVVSPLHF
TRBJ2-1	NA	TRBV4-1	NA	TGCGCCAGCAGCCAAGATGGTTCAGACTACAATGAGCAGTTCTTC	CASSQDGSDYNEQFF
TRBJ2-3	NA	TRBV20-1	TRBD1	TGCAGTGCGCAAACCGGGACAGGGGACGCAGATACGCAGTATTTT	CSAQTGTGDADTQYF
TRBJ2-7	NA	TRBV12-3/TRBV12-4	NA	TGTGCCAGCAGTCCTACCTACGAGCAGTACTTC	CASSPTYEQYF
TRBJ1-5	few	TRBV19	NA	TGTGCCAGTAGTGACCTACAGGGAAGCAATCAGCCCCAGCATTTT	CASSDLQGSNQPQHF
TRBJ1-4	NA	TRBV29-1	NA	TGTAGCGCCATGGGGGGGCCTAATGAAAAACTGTTTTTT	CSAMGGPNEKLFF
TRBJ2-1	few	TRBV6-4	TRBD2	TGTGCCAGCAGTGACTCAGGTACCGGGAGGGATGAGCAGTTCTTC	CASSDSGTGRDEQFF
TRBJ1-6	few	TRBV19	NA	TGTGCCAGTAGTATGGGGGGGGACTCACCCCTCCACTTT	CASSMGGDSPLHF
TRBJ2-1	NA	TRBV4-1	TRBD2	TGCGCCAGCAGCCAAAGTTTAGCGACTAGCGGGAACAATGAGCAGTTCTTC	CASSQSLATSGNNEQFF
TRBJ1-2	NA	TRBV6-5	TRBD1	TGTGCCAGCAGTTACCGACACTTGGACAGGCAATACTATGGCTACACCTTC	CASSYRHLDRQYYGYTF
TRBJ1-2	NA	TRBV12-3/TRBV12-4	TRBD1	TGTGCCAGCAGTTTCGGGACAGGGTATGGCTACACCTTC	CASSFGTGYGYTF
TRBJ1-2	NA	TRBV27	NA	TGTGCCAGCAGTGTCCGGGACGGCTATGGCTACACCTTC	CASSVRDGYGYTF
TRBJ2-7	few	TRBV20-1	NA	TGCAGTGCTCTGGGACCCCACGGGGACGAGCAGTACTTC	CSALGPHGDEQYF
TRBJ2-7	NA	TRBV20-1	NA	TGCAGTGCTAGAGATACCCTCCAGGTGGGGAGCTCCTACGAGCAGTACTTC	CSARDTLQVGSSYEQYF
TRBJ1-6	NA	TRBV20-1	NA	TGCAGTGCTATTGATATACTACGGGACTCCTATAATTCACCCCTCCACTTT	CSAIDILRDSYNSPLHF
TRBJ1-1	NA	TRBV27	NA	TGTGCCAGCAGTTTATCGGAGCCTAGTAACACTGAAGCTTTCTTT	CASSLSEPSNTEAFF
TRBJ2-7	NA	TRBV5-8	TRBD1	TGTGCCAGCAGCTCCCCGACAGGGTCCTACGAGCAGTACTTC	CASSSPTGSYEQYF
TRBJ2-7	few	TRBV6-2/TRBV6-3	TRBD2	TGTGCCAGCTCCACTTACGGGGGGGCCTACGAGCAGTACTTC	CASSTYGGAYEQYF
TRBJ2-2	NA	TRBV27	TRBD1	TGTGCCAGCAGCGACAGGGTTAACACCGGGGAGCTGTTTTTT	CASSDRVNTGELFF
TRBJ2-7	few	TRBV6-5	TRBD1	TGTGCCAGCAGCCTGACAGGGTACGAGCAGTACTTC	CASSLTGYEQYF
TRBJ2-3	few	TRBV10-3	NA	TGTGCCATCAGTGACAGGGGTGGGGGGACAGATACGCAGTATTTT	CAISDRGGGTDTQYF
TRBJ2-1	NA	TRBV29-1	TRBD2	TGCAGCGTTGGCGGGCGGGGGGCTTACAATGAGCAGTTCTTC	CSVGGRGAYNEQFF
TRBJ1-5	few	TRBV30	TRBD1	TGTGCCTGGAGTGGGGGACAGGGGAAACCCCAGCATTTT	CAWSGGQGKPQHF
TRBJ2-7	once	TRBV20-1	NA	TGCAGTGCTCGAACCGGTAGCTACGAGCAGTACTTC	CSARTGSYEQYF
TRBJ2-2	few	TRBV2	TRBD1	TGTGCCAGCAGTGTCCAGGGGGCAGAAGGCGGGGAGCTGTTTTTT	CASSVQGAEGGELFF
TRBJ2-5	NA	TRBV20-1	TRBD2	TGCAGTGCTAGCGGCGGGGGGCCTCAAGAGACCCAGTACTTC	CSASGGGPQETQYF
TRBJ2-1	NA	TRBV6-5	NA	TGTGCCAGCAGTCGAAGTACAGGGTTCCCCTACAATGAGCAGTTCTTC	CASSRSTGFPYNEQFF
TRBJ1-2	NA	TRBV4-3	NA	TGCGCCAGCAGCCAAGCTCTAGCGGCCCTTGGCTACACCTTC	CASSQALAALGYTF
TRBJ2-5	NA	TRBV20-1	TRBD2	TGCAGTGCTAGAGATTGGGCTAGCGGGGGGCTCCTGGAGACCCAGTACTTC	CSARDWASGGLLETQYF
TRBJ2-7	NA	TRBV20-1	NA	TGCAGTGCTAGAGATTCGACAGCCGCCTACGAGCAGTACTTC	CSARDSTAAYEQYF
TRBJ1-2	medium-sized	TRBV27	NA	TGTGCCAGCAGTTTATGGTCAGGGGAGCTCTATGGCTACACCTTC	CASSLWSGELYGYTF
TRBJ1-5	few	TRBV21-1	NA	TGTGCCAGCAGCCGCCGACAGGGTAGAATCAATCAGCCCCAGCATTTT	CASSRRQGRINQPQHF
TRBJ1-5	few	TRBV20-1	TRBD1	TGCAGTGCCGCTGGACAGGGGGAGGTTCAGCCCCAGCATTTT	CSAAGQGEVQPQHF
TRBJ2-1	NA	TRBV14	TRBD2	TGTGCCAGCAGCCACAGCCCGGGACTACCGACCTATGAGCAGTTCTTC	CASSHSPGLPTYEQFF
TRBJ1-2	few	TRBV7-9	TRBD1	TGTGCCAGCAGCTTTAATGGACAGGGAGCTAACTATGGCTACACCTTC	CASSFNGQGANYGYTF
TRBJ2-1	NA	TRBV20-1	NA	TGCAGTGCTAGAAAACCCCTAGTCTACAACAAAGGGCGATGGGATTATGAGCAGTTCTTC	CSARKPLVYNKGRWDYEQFF
TRBJ1-1	few	TRBV29-1	NA	TGCAGCGTGGCCCGTACAGTCATGAACACTGAAGCTTTCTTT	CSVARTVMNTEAFF
TRBJ1-2	NA	TRBV20-1	NA	TGCAGTGCTACGGGACATTCTTCTTCCTACACCTTC	CSATGHSSSYTF
TRBJ2-3	few	TRBV6-4	TRBD2	TGTGCCAGCAGTGATAACGGGGGGGCCACAGATACGCAGTATTTT	CASSDNGGATDTQYF
TRBJ2-1	few	TRBV20-1	TRBD2	TGCAGTGCTGACCGGGGGGGTGAGCAGTTCTTC	CSADRGGEQFF
TRBJ1-2	NA	TRBV28	NA	TGTGCCAGCAGTTTAGGGGGTTCTAACTATGGCTACACCTTC	CASSLGGSNYGYTF
TRBJ2-3	few	TRBV15	TRBD1	TGTGCCACCAGCAGAGCAACAGGGGACGCAGATACGCAGTATTTT	CATSRATGDADTQYF